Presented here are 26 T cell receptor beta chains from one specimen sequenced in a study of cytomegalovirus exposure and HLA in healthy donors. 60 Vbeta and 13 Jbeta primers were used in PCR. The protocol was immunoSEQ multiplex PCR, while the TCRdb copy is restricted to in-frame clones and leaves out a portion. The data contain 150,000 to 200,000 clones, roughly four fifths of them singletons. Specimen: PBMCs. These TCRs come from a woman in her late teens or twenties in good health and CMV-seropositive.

CDR3 protein: CASSAQGSSGNTIYF. The CDR3 bases are TGTGCCAGCTCAGCCCAGGGGAGCTCTGGAAACACCATATATTTT. The chain employs TRBV18 and TRBJ1-3, with D tentatively TRBD1 (6 bases). Germline-derived CDR1 and CDR2 are KGHSH and LQKENI. There are 15 residues in the CDR3. V gave up 5 bases and J gave up 0 bases, with 11 bases separating them.

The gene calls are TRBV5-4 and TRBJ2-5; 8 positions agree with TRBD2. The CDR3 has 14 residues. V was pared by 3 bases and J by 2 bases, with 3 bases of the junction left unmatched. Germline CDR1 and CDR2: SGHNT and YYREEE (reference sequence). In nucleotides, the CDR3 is TGTGCCAGCAGCTCAGGACTAGCTCAAGAGACCCAGTACTTC. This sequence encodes CASSSGLAQETQYF.

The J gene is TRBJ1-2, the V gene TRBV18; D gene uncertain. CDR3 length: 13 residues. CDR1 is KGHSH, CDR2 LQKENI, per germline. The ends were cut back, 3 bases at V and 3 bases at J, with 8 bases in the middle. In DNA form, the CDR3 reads TGTGCCAGCTCACCCGGGGTGGACTATGGCTACACCTTC. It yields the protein CASSPGVDYGYTF.

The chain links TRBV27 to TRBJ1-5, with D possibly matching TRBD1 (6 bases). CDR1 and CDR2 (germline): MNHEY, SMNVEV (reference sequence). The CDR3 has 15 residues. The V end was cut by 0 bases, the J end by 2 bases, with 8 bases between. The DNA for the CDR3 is TGTGCCAGCAGTTTATCCAGGGGCGGCAATCAGCCCCAGCATTTT. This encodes CASSLSRGGNQPQHF.

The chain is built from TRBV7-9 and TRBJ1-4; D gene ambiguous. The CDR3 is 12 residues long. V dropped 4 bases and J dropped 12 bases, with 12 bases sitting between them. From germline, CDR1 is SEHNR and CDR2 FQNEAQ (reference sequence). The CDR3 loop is CASSSYAQELFF. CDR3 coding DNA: TGTGCCAGCAGCTCCTACGCCCAGGAACTGTTTTTT.

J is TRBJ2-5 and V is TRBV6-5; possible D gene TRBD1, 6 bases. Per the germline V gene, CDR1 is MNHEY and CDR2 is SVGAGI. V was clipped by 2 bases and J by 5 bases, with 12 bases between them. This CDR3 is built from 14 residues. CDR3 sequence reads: CASSYRGFAETQYF. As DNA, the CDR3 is TGTGCCAGCAGTTACAGGGGGTTTGCGGAGACCCAGTACTTC.

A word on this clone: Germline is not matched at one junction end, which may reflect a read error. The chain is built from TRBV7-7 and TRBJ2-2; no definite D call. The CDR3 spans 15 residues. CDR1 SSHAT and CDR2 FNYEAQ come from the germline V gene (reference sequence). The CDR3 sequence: CASSHAPPGTGELFF. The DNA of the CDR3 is TGTGCTAGCAGCCACGCCCCCCCCGGCACCGGGGAGCTGTTTTTT.

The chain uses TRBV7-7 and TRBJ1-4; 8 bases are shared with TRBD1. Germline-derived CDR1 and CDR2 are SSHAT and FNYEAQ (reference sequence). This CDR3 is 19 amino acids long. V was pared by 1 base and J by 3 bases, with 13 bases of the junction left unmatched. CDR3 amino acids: CASSLGIPGQVSANEKLFF. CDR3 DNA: TGTGCCAGCAGCTTAGGGATCCCGGGACAGGTATCGGCTAATGAAAAACTGTTTTTT.

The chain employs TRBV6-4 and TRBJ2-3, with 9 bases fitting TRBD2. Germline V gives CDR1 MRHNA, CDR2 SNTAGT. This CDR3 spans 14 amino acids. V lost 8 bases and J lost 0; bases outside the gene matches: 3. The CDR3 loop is CASSSGGSTDTQYF. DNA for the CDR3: TGTGCCAGCTCCAGCGGGGGGAGCACAGATACGCAGTATTTT.

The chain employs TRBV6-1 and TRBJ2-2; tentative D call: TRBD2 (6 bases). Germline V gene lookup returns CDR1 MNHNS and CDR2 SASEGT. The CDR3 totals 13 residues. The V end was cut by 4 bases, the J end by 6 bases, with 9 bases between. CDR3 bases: TGTGCCAGCAGTGGAGGGGAGGCCGGGGAGCTGTTTTTT. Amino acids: CASSGGEAGELFF.

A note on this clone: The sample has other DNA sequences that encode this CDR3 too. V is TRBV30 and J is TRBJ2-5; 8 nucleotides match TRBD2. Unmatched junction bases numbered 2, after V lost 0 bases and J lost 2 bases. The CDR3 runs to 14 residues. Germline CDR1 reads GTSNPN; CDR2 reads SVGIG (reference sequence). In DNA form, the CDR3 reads TGTGCCTGGAGTGTTAGCGGGGTTCAAGAGACCCAGTACTTC. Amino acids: CAWSVSGVQETQYF.

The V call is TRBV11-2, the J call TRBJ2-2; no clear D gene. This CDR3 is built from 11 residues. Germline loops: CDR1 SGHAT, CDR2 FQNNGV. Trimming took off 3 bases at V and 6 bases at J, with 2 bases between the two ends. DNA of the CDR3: TGTGCCAGCAGCTTCGCCGGGGAGCTGTTTTTT. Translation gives CASSFAGELFF.

CDR3 protein: CASKGLAGGDTQYF. The CDR3 DNA reads TGTGCCAGCAAAGGACTAGCGGGGGGAGATACGCAGTATTTT. The rearrangement links TRBV4-2 to TRBJ2-3; 14 bases are shared with TRBD2. Trimming at V came to 7 bases and at J to 5 bases, leaving 2 bases not matched to a gene. Germline V gene lookup returns CDR1 LGHNA and CDR2 YNFKEQ. CDR3 length: 14 amino acids.

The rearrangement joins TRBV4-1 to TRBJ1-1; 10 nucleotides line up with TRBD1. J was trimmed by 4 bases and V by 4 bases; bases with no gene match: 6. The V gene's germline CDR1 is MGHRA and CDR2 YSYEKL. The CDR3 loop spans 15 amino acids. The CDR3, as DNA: TGCGCCAGCAGCCTCCGACAGGGGGCGAGCACTGAAGCTTTCTTT. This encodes CASSLRQGASTEAFF.

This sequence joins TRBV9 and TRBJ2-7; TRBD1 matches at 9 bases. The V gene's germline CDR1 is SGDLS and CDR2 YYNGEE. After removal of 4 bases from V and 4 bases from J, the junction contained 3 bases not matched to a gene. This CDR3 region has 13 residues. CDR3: CASSPGQGYEQYF. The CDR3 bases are TGTGCCAGCAGCCCCGGACAGGGGTACGAGCAGTACTTC.

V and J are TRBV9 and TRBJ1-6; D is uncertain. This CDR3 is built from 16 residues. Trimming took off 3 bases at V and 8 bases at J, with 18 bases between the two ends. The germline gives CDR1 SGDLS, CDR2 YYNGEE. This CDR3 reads CASSAGRVEKDSPLHF. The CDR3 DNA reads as TGTGCCAGCAGCGCCGGGAGGGTGGAGAAAGATTCACCCCTCCACTTT.

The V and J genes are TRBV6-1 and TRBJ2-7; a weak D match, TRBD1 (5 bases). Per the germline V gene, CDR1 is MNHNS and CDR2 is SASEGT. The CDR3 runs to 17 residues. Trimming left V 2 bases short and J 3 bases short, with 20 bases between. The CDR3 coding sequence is TGTGCCAGCAGTGAAAGGGGCAGGGATGTAGGGCGCTACGAGCAGTACGTC. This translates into CASSERGRDVGRYEQYV.

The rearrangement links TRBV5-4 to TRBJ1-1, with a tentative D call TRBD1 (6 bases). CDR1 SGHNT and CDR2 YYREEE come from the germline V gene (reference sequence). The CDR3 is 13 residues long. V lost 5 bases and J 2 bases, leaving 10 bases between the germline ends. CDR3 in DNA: TGTGCCAGCAGACAGGGAATTAACACTGAAGCTTTCTTT. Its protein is CASRQGINTEAFF.

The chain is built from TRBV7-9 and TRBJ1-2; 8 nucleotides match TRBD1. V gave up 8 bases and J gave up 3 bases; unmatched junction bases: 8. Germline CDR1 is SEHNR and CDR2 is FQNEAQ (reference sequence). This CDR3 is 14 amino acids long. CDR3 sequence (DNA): TGTGCCAGCGCAGGGGGCGCGTCGTACTATGGCTACACCTTC. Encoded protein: CASAGGASYYGYTF.

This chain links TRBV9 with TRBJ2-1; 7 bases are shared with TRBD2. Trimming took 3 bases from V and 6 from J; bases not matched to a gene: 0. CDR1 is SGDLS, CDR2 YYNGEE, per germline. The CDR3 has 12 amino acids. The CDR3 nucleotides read TGTGCCAGCAGCGCTAGCGGCAATGAGCAGTTCTTC. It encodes CASSASGNEQFF.

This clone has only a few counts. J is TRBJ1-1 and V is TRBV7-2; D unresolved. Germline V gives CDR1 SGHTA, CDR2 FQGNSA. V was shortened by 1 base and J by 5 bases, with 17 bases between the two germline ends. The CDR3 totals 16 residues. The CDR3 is CASSLVGTLRGTEAFF. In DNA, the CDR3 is TGTGCCAGCAGCTTAGTAGGAACCCTGAGAGGTACTGAAGCTTTCTTT.

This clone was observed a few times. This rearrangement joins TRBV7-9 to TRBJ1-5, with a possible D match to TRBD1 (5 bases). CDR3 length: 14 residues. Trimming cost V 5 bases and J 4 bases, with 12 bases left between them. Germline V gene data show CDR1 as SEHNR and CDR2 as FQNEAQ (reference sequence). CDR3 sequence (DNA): TGTGCCAGCAGCCCGCCAGGGATAAATCAGCCCCAGCATTTT. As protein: CASSPPGINQPQHF.

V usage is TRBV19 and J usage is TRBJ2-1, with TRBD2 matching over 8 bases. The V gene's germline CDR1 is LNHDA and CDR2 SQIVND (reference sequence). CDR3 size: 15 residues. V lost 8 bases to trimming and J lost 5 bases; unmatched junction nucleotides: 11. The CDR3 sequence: CASSSSGGAHNEQFF. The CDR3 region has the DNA TGTGCCAGTTCGAGCTCCGGGGGGGCCCACAATGAGCAGTTCTTC.

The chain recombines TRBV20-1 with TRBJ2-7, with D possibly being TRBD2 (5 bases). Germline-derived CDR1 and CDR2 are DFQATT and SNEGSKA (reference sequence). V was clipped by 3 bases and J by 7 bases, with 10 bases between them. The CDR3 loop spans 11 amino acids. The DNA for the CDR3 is TGCAGTGCTAGCGAGGGCCCTGAGCAGTACTTC. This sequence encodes CSASEGPEQYF.

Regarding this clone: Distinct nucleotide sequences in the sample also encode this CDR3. The CDR3 protein is CASKMAGGQIGDGYTF. The CDR3 nucleotides read TGCGCCAGCAAAATGGCGGGGGGCCAGATTGGGGATGGCTACACCTTC. This rearrangement joins TRBV10-2 to TRBJ1-2; D is perhaps TRBD1 (6 bases). The length of the CDR3 is 16 residues. Trimming took off 7 bases at V and 6 bases at J, with 24 bases between the two ends. Germline CDR1 WSHSY, CDR2 SAAADI.

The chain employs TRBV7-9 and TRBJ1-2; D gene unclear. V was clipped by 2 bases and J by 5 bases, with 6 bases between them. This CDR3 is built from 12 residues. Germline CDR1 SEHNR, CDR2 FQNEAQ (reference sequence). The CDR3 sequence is CASSLLAYGYTF. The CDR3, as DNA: TGTGCCAGCAGCTTACTGGCATATGGCTACACCTTC.